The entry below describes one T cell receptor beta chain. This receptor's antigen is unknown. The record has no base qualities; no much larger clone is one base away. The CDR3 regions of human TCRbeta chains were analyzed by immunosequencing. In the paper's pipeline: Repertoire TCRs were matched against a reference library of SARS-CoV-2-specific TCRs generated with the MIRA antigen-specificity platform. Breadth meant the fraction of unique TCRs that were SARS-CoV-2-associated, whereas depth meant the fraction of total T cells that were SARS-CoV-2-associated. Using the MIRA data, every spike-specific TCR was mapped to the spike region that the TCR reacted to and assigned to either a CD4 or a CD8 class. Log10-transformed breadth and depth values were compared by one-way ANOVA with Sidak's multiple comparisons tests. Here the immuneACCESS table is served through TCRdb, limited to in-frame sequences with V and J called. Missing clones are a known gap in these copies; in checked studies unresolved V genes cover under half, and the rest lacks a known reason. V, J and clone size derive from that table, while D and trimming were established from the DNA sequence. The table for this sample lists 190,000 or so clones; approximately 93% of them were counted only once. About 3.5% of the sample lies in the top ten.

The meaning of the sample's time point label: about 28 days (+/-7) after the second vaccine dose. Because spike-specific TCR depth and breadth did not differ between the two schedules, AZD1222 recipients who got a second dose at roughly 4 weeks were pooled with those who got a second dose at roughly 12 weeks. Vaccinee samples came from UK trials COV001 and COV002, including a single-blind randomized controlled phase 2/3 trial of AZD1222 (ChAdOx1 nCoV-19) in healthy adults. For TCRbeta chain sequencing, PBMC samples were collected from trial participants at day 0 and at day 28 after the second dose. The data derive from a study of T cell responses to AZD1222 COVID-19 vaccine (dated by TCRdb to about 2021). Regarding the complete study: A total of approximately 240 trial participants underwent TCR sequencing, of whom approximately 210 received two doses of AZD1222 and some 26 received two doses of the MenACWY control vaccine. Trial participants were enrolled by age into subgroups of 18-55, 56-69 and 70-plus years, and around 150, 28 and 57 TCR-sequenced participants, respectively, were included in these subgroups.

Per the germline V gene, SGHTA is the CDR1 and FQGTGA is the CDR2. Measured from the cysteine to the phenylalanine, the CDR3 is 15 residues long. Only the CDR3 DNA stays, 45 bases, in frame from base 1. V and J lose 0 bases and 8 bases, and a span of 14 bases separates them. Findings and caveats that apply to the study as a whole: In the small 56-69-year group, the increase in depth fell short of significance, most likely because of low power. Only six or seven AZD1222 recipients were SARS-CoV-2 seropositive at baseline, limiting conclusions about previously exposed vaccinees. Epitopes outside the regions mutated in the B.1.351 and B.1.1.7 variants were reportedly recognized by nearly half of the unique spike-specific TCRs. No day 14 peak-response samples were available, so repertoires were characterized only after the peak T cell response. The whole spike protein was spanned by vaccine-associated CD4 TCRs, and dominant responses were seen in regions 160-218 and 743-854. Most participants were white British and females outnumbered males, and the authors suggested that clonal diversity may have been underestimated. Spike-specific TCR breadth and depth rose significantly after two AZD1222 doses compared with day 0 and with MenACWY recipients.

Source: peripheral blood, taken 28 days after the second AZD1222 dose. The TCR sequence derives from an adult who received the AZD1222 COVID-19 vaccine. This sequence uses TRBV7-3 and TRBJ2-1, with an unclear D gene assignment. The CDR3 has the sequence CASSLTVARHDEQFF. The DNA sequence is TGTGCCAGCAGCTTAACGGTCGCCAGGCATGATGAGCAGTTCTTC.